Below, one TCR beta chain is given with its context. Its antigen remains undetermined. Qualities for individual bases were not recorded, and no much larger clone is one base off. This specimen belongs to a study of blood T cell repertoires in COVID-19 (dated by TCRdb to the early 2020s). Study-level background: The collaborator samples originated in the United States, Italy and Spain and spanned the acute and convalescent phases of COVID-19. The prospective study material was composed of cDNA or gDNA derived from T cells, B-cell-depleted T cells, or PBMCs. The dataset comprised deeply sampled blood TCRbeta repertoires from subjects exposed to, actively infected with, or recovered from COVID-19. The repertoires were released in a freely available public database meant as a resource for research on the immune response to SARS-CoV-2. The samples were drawn from two sources: the first 160 participants of the ongoing ImmuneRACE study, and 1,200 or so subjects contributed by 6 global collaborators. The sample metadata nearly always contained a de-identified subject ID, COVID-19 status, age in years and sex. Where available, HLA class I and class II types were taken from metadata supplied by the sample provider and were not determined by assay-based typing.

Deletion took 3 bases off V and 4 bases off J, with a span of 3 bases between the germline ends. Reading from cysteine to phenylalanine, the CDR3 counts 11 amino acids. Kept here is only the CDR3 DNA, which spans 33 bases and is read in frame from base 1. CDR1 and CDR2 (GTSNPN, SVGIG) derive from the germline V gene (reference sequence). TCRbeta CDR3 regions were amplified from genomic DNA using the immunoSEQ Assay, a bias-controlled multiplex PCR. The original methods were these. Nucleated cell counts per sample were estimated from amplification of reference gene primers within the assay. To quantify the absolute abundance of each unique TCRbeta CDR3 rearrangement, sequence reads were collapsed and filtered. Productive Simpson clonality was computed per sample as the square root of Simpson's diversity index over productive rearrangements. TCRdb carries this immuneACCESS record with in-frame sequences only. Its versions omit some clonotypes, under half of them owing to an unresolved V gene in the studies checked, with the rest unexplained. V, J and clone size reflect that table, while D and trimming were determined from the DNA. This sample has some 41,000 clones in its table, and around 82% of those were observed once. The ten largest clones represent about 4.2% of the sample.

General study outcomes and caveats: Clinical and demographic metadata were provided uncurated, with the amount varying by source and participant.

The collaborating institutions used their own protocols to collect whole blood in K2EDTA tubes. For TCRbeta analysis, collaborator samples were shipped as frozen whole blood, as isolated PBMCs, or as DNA extracted from either sample type. The origin of this receptor is a woman between 65 and 79 years old with acute or convalescent COVID-19. The sequencing sample was made of peripheral blood. In this chain, TRBV30 is recombined with TRBJ1-4, with the identity of the D gene unclear. The DNA is TGTGCCTGGAGCCTTAATGAAAAACTGTTTTTT. Its amino acids are CAWSLNEKLFF. This CDR3, with the reference TRBV30 and TRBJ1-4 proteins standing in past its ends, gives the full variable domain SQTIHQWPATLVQPVGSPLSLECTVEGTSNPNLYWYRQAAGRGLQLLFYSVGIGQISSEVPQNLSASRPQDRQFILSSKKLLLSDSGFYLCAWSLNEKLFFGSGTQLSVL.